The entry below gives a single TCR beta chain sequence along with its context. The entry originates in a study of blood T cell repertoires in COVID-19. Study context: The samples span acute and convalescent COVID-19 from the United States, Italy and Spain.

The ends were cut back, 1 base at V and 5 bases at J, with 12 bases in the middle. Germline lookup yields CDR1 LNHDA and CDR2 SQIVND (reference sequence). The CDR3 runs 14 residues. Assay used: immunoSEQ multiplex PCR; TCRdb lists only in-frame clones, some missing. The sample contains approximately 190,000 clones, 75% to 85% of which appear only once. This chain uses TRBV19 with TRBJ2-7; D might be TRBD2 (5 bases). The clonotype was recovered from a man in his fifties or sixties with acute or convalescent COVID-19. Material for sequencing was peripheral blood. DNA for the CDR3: TGTGCCAGTAGTATAGGAGGGAGCCTGGACGAGCAGTACTTC. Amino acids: CASSIGGSLDEQYF.